This entry lists 2 T cell receptor beta chains sequenced from one sample in a study of vaccination and CD4 T cells after COVID-19. These TCRs are of unknown antigen specificity. The treatment is: roughly ten-day PBMC culture with coronavirus spike peptide pools or control peptides (ViraFEST assay). Oncomine TCR Beta short-read sequencing was applied to DNA from cultured CD4+ T cells. Via MiXCR, TCRdb re-called the PCR reads, giving one row per CDR3 protein. This sample yields about 6,300 distinct CDR3 sequences, of which 68% are seen a single time; roughly half belongs to the top ten. Sequenced input: CD4+ T cells from blood, cultured in vitro. The receptors here all came from a human donor who had recovered from COVID-19.

CDR3 protein: CASSTGMSNQPQHF. CDR3 in DNA: TGCGCCAGCAGCACAGGGATGAGCAATCAGCCCCAGCATTTT. The chain uses TRBV4-3 and TRBJ1-5; D perhaps matches TRBD1 (6 bases). The CDR3 has 14 amino acids. The V end was cut by 5 bases, the J end by 1 base, with 9 bases between. CDR1 is LGHNA and CDR2 is YSLEER in the germline V gene.

The CDR3 bases are TGTGCCAGCAGTTACGCCCCCGGACAGGCCTCCTACGAGCAGTACTTC. This gives the protein CASSYAPGQASYEQYF. The chain combines TRBV6-5 with TRBJ2-7; 7 bases are shared with TRBD1. The CDR3 runs to 16 residues. Germline-derived CDR1 and CDR2 are MNHEY and SVGAGI. V shed 2 bases and J 0 bases; nucleotides not matched to a gene: 7.